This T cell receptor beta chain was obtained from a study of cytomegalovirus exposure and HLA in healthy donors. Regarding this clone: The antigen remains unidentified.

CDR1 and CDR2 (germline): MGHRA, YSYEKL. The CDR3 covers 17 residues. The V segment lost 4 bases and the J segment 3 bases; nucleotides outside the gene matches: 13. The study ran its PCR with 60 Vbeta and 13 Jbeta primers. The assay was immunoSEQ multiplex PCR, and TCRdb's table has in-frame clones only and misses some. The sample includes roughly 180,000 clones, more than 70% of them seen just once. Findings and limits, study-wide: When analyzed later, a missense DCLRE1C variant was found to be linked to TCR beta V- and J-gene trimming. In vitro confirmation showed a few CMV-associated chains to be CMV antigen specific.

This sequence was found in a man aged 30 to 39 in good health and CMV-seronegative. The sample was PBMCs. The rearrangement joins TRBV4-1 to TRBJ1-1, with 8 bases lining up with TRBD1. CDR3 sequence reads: CASSPVRALTGDTEAFF. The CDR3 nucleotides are TGCGCCAGCAGCCCAGTAAGGGCCCTGACAGGGGACACTGAAGCTTTCTTT.